This T cell receptor (beta chain) was sequenced for a study of shared clonotypes between healthy human individuals (dated by TCRdb to about 2020). Context from the whole study: The cohort comprised a couple of women and a few men aged 18 to 49 years. To increase sequencing depth and limit assay-specific biases, TCR repertoire library preparation and sequencing were carried out by different laboratories using diverse techniques. Each donor's leukapheresis produced roughly between about 0.8 and 8.9 billion PBMCs. To estimate repertoire size and how much clonotype sharing occurs between individuals, the study deeply sequenced the blood TCR repertoires of about five healthy adults. For each donor, CD4 naive and CD4 memory were each given three plates, CD8 naive was given two plates, and CD8 memory was given one plate. The study at large found these results: The small number of donors limited the genetic and exposure-history diversity represented. Compared with non-shared clonotypes, clonotypes shared by all four sorted-subset donors had higher generation probabilities. Based on pairwise subsampling, the degree of clonotype sharing among donors was expected to be affected by sequencing depth. Approximately 4.8% of naive CD4, around 3.6% of naive CD8, about 2.5% of memory CD4, and over 0.35% of memory CD8 clonotypes were shared across a handful of donors. Naive subsets generally had larger estimated clonotype richness than memory subsets did. Sampling was limited to blood, and TCR repertoires in tissue likely differ from TCR repertoires in blood. Incomplete sequencing was indicated by rarefaction of sorted-subset datasets, despite the large sequencing depth.

A word on this clone: It has no known antigen specificity. No per-base quality is available; no much larger clone lies one base away.

Using the deep immunoSEQ assay, TCR CDR3 regions were amplified from genomic DNA by multiplex PCR. For each cell subset, the extracted genomic DNA was distributed evenly across all wells of several immunoSEQ 96-well plates, and each plate served as one replicate. Each replicate PCR for sorted subsets received roughly 200 ng genomic DNA, equal to tens of thousands of T cell genomes. Purified libraries were measured with a Qubit 3.0 fluorometer, size-checked on a Bioanalyzer 2100, and measured again with the KAPA Library Quantification kit. A separate single-read 150-cycle Illumina NextSeq 550 flow cell was used to sequence each immunoSEQ 96-well plate. The original pipeline was this. Because only junctional sequences without quality scores were contained in the immunoSEQ output, filtering matching that applied to full-length reads could not be performed. To assign V/J genes and CDR3, sequences were annotated against IMGT germline references using PyIR, a Python wrapper for IgBLAST v1.9. Reads were removed for weak V/J assignments (E-value above 1e-6), missing CDR3, stop codons, out-of-frame junctions, or ambiguous translated residues. V3J clonotypes were defined by identical inferred V gene, J gene, and CDR3 amino acid sequence. Percentage overlap between repertoires was computed as shared unique clonotypes divided by the size of the smaller repertoire. Repertoire richness was assessed with RTK rarefaction, the Chao1 estimator, and Recon v2.1 estimates of unobserved clonotypes. For all TCRbeta clonotypes obtained by the gDNA method from four donors, generation probabilities were computed with OLGA. In its TCRdb copy, this immuneACCESS table keeps in-frame sequences only and misses some clones. Where compared with another copy, unresolved V genes explain less than half of these, and the others have no known cause. For V, J and clone size, that table is used; D and trimming come from the DNA. This sample comprises about 2.1 million clones, around 95% of them detected only once. Approximately 1.6% of the sample is in the top ten clones.

CD8 naive samples consisted of CD45RO-negative cells that were positively selected for CCR7, yielding a CD45RA+CCR7+ population without TemRA cells. Healthy HIV-negative adults with no recently reported acute infections or vaccinations were included as donors. All donors were Caucasian adults living in Nashville, Tennessee, USA. Blood was collected by leukapheresis, and PBMCs were isolated by Ficoll-Histopaque density gradient centrifugation and then cryopreserved in liquid nitrogen vapor phase. Analytical flow cytometry was used to check the purity and quantity of each magnetically sorted T cell population. Genomic DNA was isolated from every sorted fraction and measured by UV absorbance on a Nanodrop 2000c. V loses 0 bases, J loses 4 bases, and the germline ends lie 9 bases apart. Taken from cysteine to phenylalanine, the CDR3 has 14 residues. Only CDR3 DNA is held: 42 bases, read in frame from base 1. CDR1 and CDR2, looked up from the germline V gene, are SNHLY and FYNNEI.

The source of this sequence is a man aged 18 to 29 in good health. Some clones in this sample may be carry-over from other donors' samples. Sequenced material: naive CD8+ T cells from PBMCs. This specimen's cell subset or site label, per the study, means: CD45RA+CCR7+. This receptor chain uses TRBV2 and TRBJ1-1; no D gene call is confident. The DNA sequence is given as TGTGCCAGCAGTGAAGCTCCAGGTTCCACTGAAGCTTTCTTT. Its amino acids are CASSEAPGSTEAFF.